The text below deals with one TCR beta chain. The CDR3 is made up of 17 amino acids. V lost 4 bases and J lost 3; bases outside the gene matches: 9. Germline values: CDR1 SGHAT, CDR2 FQNNGV. The assay was immunoSEQ multiplex PCR, and TCRdb's table has in-frame clones only and misses some. The sample consists of fewer than 150,000 clones, 94% of them appearing once. The sample originates from a study of brain T cells in children with intractable seizures. The rearrangement joins TRBV11-2 to TRBJ2-1; 10 bases are shared with TRBD2. The specimen comprised peripheral blood, sampled at surgery. This clonotype originated in a boy younger than two with hemimegalencephaly and intractable seizures. In DNA form, the CDR3 reads TGTGCCAGCAGCTCCCGGTTAGCGGGAGGCCTCTACAATGAGCAGTTCTTC. Protein sequence: CASSSRLAGGLYNEQFF.